Below, 13 T cell receptor beta chains from the same sample are listed, as sequenced in a study of cytomegalovirus exposure and HLA in healthy donors. PCR was performed using 60 Vbeta and 13 Jbeta primers. Measured with immunoSEQ multiplex PCR; TCRdb has only the in-frame clones, and not every one. Among 250,000 to 350,000 clones listed, 80% were seen once. The sample taken for sequencing was PBMCs. The receptors come from a girl aged 2 to 10 in good health and CMV-seronegative.

This chain's CDR3 is CASSFTGEIGYTF. In DNA form, the CDR3 reads TGCGCCAGCAGCTTTACGGGGGAGATTGGCTACACCTTC. The gene calls are TRBV5-1 and TRBJ1-2; D perhaps matches TRBD1 (5 bases). The CDR3 is made up of 13 amino acids. Germline CDR1 SGHRS, CDR2 YFSETQ. Trimming cost V 2 bases and J 7 bases, with 12 bases left between them.

In this sample, this clone turned up once. This chain joins TRBV7-9 and TRBJ2-5, with 14 bases identical to TRBD2. CDR3 length: 16 residues. V dropped 5 bases and J dropped 7; count of bases not matched to a gene: 9. Germline values: CDR1 SEHNR, CDR2 FQNEAQ (reference sequence). CDR3 in amino acids: CASSLGTSGGPPTQYF. In DNA form, the CDR3 reads TGTGCCAGCAGCCTCGGGACTAGCGGGGGCCCCCCGACCCAGTACTTC.

This clone occurred a few times. This chain links TRBV4-1 with TRBJ2-7; 10 bases are shared with TRBD2. Trimming removed 5 bases from V and 0 bases from J; junction bases left unmatched: 1. Germline V gene lookup returns CDR1 MGHRA and CDR2 YSYEKL. CDR3 size: 14 residues. The CDR3 loop is CASSSSGSSYEQYF. In DNA, the CDR3 is TGCGCCAGCAGCTCTAGCGGGAGCTCCTACGAGCAGTACTTC.

The rearrangement uses TRBV7-9 and TRBJ2-2, with 8 bases lining up with TRBD1. The germline V gene encodes CDR1 SEHNR and CDR2 FQNEAQ (reference sequence). The CDR3 totals 14 residues. The trim removed 6 bases at V and 5 bases at J, leaving 5 bases unmatched. CDR3 loop: CASRGTGLTGELFF. CDR3 coding DNA: TGTGCCAGCAGAGGGACAGGTCTAACCGGGGAGCTGTTTTTT.

This clone was counted a few times. The V gene is TRBV19, the J gene TRBJ2-1; D unresolved. Germline V gene data show CDR1 as LNHDA and CDR2 as SQIVND (reference sequence). This CDR3 comprises 14 residues. The ends were cut back, 1 base at V and 0 bases at J, with 4 bases in the middle. CDR3 nucleotide sequence: TGTGCCAGTAGTATAGGGGCCTCCTACAATGAGCAGTTCTTC. Amino acid sequence: CASSIGASYNEQFF.

The chain carries TRBV5-1 and TRBJ2-3, with TRBD2 matching over 7 bases. Trimming at V came to 6 bases and at J to 2 bases, leaving 6 bases not matched to a gene. The germline CDR1 and CDR2 sequences are SGHRS and YFSETQ. The CDR3 contains 14 residues. The CDR3 loop reads CASTIGGSTDTQYF. The DNA for the CDR3 is TGCGCCAGCACAATCGGGGGGTCCACAGATACGCAGTATTTT. Based on the CDR3 plus reference TRBV5-1 and TRBJ2-3, the full variable domain is KAGVTQTPRYLIKTRGQQVTLSCSPISGHRSVSWYQQTPGQGLQFLFEYFSETQRNKGNFPGRFSGRQFSNSRSEMNVSTLELGDSALYLCASTIGGSTDTQYFGPGTRLTVL.

The gene calls are TRBV28 and TRBJ2-1; D call uncertain. Per the germline V gene, CDR1 is MDHEN and CDR2 is SYDVKM. The CDR3 has 16 residues. V lost 5 bases to trimming and J lost 0 bases, with 14 bases between them. In nucleotides, the CDR3 is TGTGCCAGCAGTGTCCGGTACCGAAGCTCCTACAATGAGCAGTTCTTC. It encodes CASSVRYRSSYNEQFF.

This chain uses TRBV6-5 with TRBJ1-1; D uncertain. V was pared by 2 bases and J by 3 bases, with 10 bases between. The CDR3 consists of 14 residues. From germline, CDR1 is MNHEY and CDR2 SVGAGI. In DNA, the CDR3 is TGTGCCAGCAGTTACGGGAGGAGGGACACTGAAGCTTTCTTT. Its protein product is CASSYGRRDTEAFF.

This clone was picked up a small number of times. This chain links TRBV7-4 with TRBJ2-7; 7 bases are shared with TRBD1. The CDR3 runs 14 residues. Germline CDR1 SGHVT, CDR2 SQSDAQ. The J segment lost 4 bases and the V segment lost 2 bases, leaving 5 bases of the junction unmatched. The CDR3 DNA reads TGTGCCAGCAGCTTATCGACAGGGACGTACGAGCAGTACTTC. Amino acid sequence: CASSLSTGTYEQYF.

In DNA, the CDR3 is TGTGCCAGCAGTTTGGTTGGACAGGGCGGTGAAAAACTGTTTTTT. It is translated as CASSLVGQGGEKLFF. The chain recombines TRBV28 with TRBJ1-4; 8 bases match TRBD1. Germline CDR1 and CDR2: MDHEN and SYDVKM. J gave up 7 bases and V 3 bases, and 7 bases lay outside the gene matches. CDR3 size: 15 residues.

V is TRBV6-1 and J is TRBJ2-5; 10 bases fit TRBD2. Germline V gives CDR1 MNHNS, CDR2 SASEGT. This CDR3 has 15 amino acids. The V segment lost 3 bases and the J segment 1 base; nucleotides outside the gene matches: 2. CDR3 nucleotide sequence: TGTGCCAGCAGTGAGGCTAGCGGGGGCCAAGAGACCCAGTACTTC. Translated, it gives CASSEASGGQETQYF.

This clone was seen a few times. This chain links TRBV7-9 with TRBJ2-7; maybe TRBD2 (5 bases). CDR1 and CDR2 from the germline V gene are SEHNR and FQNEAQ (reference sequence). This CDR3 is built from 14 residues. V gave up 1 base and J gave up 3 bases, with 10 bases separating them. Here the CDR3 reads CASSLEDDYYEQYF. The CDR3 DNA is TGTGCCAGCAGCTTAGAGGACGACTACTACGAGCAGTACTTC.

The V call is TRBV7-3, the J call TRBJ2-1, with 8 bases fitting TRBD2. CDR1 and CDR2 (germline): SGHTA, FQGTGA. This CDR3 comprises 16 residues. V lost 5 bases, J lost 8 bases, and 14 bases stayed unmatched. The DNA of the CDR3 is TGTGCCAGCAGCCGCGTAGGACTAGCTTTGTTCGATGAGCAGTTCTTC. Protein product: CASSRVGLALFDEQFF.